The 2 T cell receptor beta chains below were found in one sample sequenced in a study of beta chain features in type 1 diabetes. Overall study results and limits: TCRB CDR3 length was moderately but significantly reduced in all four CD4+ subsets of Type 1 diabetes patients.

Sequenced material consisted of expressed TCRB transcripts (all of the isolated RNA was reverse transcribed). Generated by immunoSEQ multiplex PCR, the TCRdb table keeps only in-frame clones and is missing some. The top ten clones hold less than 0.025% of a sample with roughly 730,000 clones, roughly an eighth of them seen once. The antigens these receptors bind are not known. The sequencing input was naive CD4+ T cells from blood. Receptor source: a man between 18 and 35 years old with type 1 diabetes.

This chain joins TRBV2 and TRBJ1-2; D uncertain. The ends were cut back, 3 bases at V and 6 bases at J, with 20 bases in the middle. There are 16 residues in the CDR3. Germline V gene sequence: CDR1 SNHLY, CDR2 FYNNEI. CDR3 coding DNA: TGTGCCAGCAGTGATCAACACACCACTCCGGGAGATGGCTACACCTTC. Translation: CASSDQHTTPGDGYTF.

The chain recombines TRBV7-9 with TRBJ2-7, with 8 nucleotides matching TRBD1. The CDR3 is 14 residues long. Germline V lookup: CDR1 SEHNR, CDR2 FQNEAQ (reference sequence). The J segment lost 0 bases and the V segment lost 5 bases, leaving 3 bases of the junction unmatched. The CDR3 coding sequence is TGTGCCAGCAGCCCAGGGGGCAGCTCCTACGAGCAGTACTTC. Its protein is CASSPGGSSYEQYF.